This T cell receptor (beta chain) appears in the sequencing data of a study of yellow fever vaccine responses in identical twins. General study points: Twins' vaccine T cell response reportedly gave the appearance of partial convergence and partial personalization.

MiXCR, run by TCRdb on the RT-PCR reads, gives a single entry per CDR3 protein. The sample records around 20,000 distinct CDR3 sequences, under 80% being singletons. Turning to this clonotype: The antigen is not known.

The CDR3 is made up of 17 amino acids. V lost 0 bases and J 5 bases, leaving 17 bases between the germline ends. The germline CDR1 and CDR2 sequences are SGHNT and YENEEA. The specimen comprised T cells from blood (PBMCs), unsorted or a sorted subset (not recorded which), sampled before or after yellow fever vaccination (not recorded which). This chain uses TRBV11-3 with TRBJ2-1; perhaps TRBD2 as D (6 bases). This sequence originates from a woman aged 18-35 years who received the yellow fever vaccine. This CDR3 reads CASSLEVFSGRHNEQFF. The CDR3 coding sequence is TGTGCCAGCAGCTTAGAGGTCTTCAGCGGGCGCCACAATGAGCAGTTCTTC.